The T cell receptor (beta chain) under discussion was sequenced for a study of T cells in Graves' hyperthyroidism and ophthalmopathy. Study-wide results and caveats: Ophthalmopathy got predicted by the model a median around six months before its onset.

This clonotype was counted only a few times. What it binds is not known. Amplification of TCR beta CDR3 regions used RNA as the template. In the first-round RT-PCR of the TCR CDR3, the HTBI primer set was used. TCRdb re-derived calls from the multiplex PCR reads in MiXCR, one entry per CDR3 protein. The data contain about 480,000 distinct CDR3 sequences, roughly 23% of them singletons. This CDR3 is 16 amino acids long. The germline CDR1 and CDR2 sequences are MNHEY and SVGAGI. V shed 2 bases, J shed 4 bases, and the junction held 5 bases outside the gene matches. Sequenced material: blood. The chain carries TRBV6-5 and TRBJ2-2; TRBD1 matches at 9 bases. This TCR came from a woman between 65 and 79 years old with Graves' ophthalmopathy. In nucleotides, the CDR3 is TGTGCCAGCAGTTACGAGCGGACAGGGGTCACCGGGGAGCTGTTTTTT. This sequence encodes CASSYERTGVTGELFF.